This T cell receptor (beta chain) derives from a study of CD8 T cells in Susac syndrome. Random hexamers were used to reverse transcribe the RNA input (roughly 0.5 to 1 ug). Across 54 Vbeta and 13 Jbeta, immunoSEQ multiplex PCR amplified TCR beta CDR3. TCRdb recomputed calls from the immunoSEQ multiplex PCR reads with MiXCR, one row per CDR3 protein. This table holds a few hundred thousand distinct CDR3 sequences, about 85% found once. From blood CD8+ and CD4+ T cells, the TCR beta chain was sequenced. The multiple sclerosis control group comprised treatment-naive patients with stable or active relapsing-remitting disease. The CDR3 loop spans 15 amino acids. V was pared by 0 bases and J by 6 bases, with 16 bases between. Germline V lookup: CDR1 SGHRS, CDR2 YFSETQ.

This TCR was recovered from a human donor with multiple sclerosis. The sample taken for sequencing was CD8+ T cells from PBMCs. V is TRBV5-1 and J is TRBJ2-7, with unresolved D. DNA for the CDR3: TGCGCCAGCAGCTTGGAGTCTGTCTCCCGCTCCGAGCAGTACTTC. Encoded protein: CASSLESVSRSEQYF.